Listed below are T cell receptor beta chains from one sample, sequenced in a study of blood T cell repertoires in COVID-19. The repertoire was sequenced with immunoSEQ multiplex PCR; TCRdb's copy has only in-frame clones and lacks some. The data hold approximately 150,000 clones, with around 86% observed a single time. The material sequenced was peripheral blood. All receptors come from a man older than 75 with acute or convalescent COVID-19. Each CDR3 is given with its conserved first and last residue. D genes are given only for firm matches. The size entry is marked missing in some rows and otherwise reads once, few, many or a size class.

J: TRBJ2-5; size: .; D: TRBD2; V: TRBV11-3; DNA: TGTGCCAGCAGCTTGACGGGAGGGCCGGGAGAGACCCAGTACTTC; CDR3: CASSLTGGPGETQYF
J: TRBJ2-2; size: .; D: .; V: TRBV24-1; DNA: TGTGCCACCAGCCGCACCGGGGAGCTGTTTTTT; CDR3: CATSRTGELFF
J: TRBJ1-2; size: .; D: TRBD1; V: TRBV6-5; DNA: TGTGCCAGCAGGGGACAGGGAGATGGCTACACCTTC; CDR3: CASRGQGDGYTF
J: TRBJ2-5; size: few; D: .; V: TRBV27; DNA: TGTGCCAGCAGTTGGACACACAGTAGCTACCAAGAGACCCAGTACTTC; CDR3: CASSWTHSSYQETQYF
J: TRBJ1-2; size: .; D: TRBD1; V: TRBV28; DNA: TGTGCCAGCGCCCGACAGGGGGCTCTCTATGGCTACACCTTC; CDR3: CASARQGALYGYTF
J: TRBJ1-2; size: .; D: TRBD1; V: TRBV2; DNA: TGTGCCAGCTCGGGACAGACAAACTATGGCTACACCTTC; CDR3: CASSGQTNYGYTF
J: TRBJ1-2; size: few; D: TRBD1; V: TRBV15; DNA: TGTGCCACCAGCAGTGACAGGGGCGAGGACTATGGCTACACCTTC; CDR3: CATSSDRGEDYGYTF
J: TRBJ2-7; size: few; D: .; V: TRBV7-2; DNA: TGTGCCAGCAGCTTATTTATTGGCAAAGCAGGGGACGAGCAGTACTTC; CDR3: CASSLFIGKAGDEQYF
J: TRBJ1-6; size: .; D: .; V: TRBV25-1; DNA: TGTGCCAGCAGGAAACAGGGCTCTACTAATAATTCACCCCTCCACTTT; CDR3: CASRKQGSTNNSPLHF
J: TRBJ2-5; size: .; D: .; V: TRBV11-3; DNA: TGTGCCAGCAGCTTGGGCGACAGGTTCCAAGAGACCCAGTACTTC; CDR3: CASSLGDRFQETQYF
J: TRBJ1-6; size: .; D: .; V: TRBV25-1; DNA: TGTGCCAGCAGAGGGGGAAGCTCCTATAATTCACCCCTCCACTTT; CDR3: CASRGGSSYNSPLHF
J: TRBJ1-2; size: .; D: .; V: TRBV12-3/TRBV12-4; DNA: TGTGCCAGCAGTTTAGGACAGAACTATGGCTACACCTTC; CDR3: CASSLGQNYGYTF
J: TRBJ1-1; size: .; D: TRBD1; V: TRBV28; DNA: TGTGCCAGCAGTTTACAATGGACAGGGAGGACTGAAGCTTTCTTT; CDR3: CASSLQWTGRTEAFF
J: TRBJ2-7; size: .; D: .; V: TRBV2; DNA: TGTGCCAGCAGCCACTCGGCGGTCGTAGGCGAGCAGTACTTC; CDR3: CASSHSAVVGEQYF
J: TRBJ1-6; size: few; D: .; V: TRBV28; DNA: TGTGCCAGCAGTTTAAATCCAGGGCTCAATAATTCACCCCTCCACTTT; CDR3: CASSLNPGLNNSPLHF
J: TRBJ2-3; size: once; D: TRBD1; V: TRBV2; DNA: TGTGCCAGCAGTCCTCAGACAGGGGATACAGATACGCAGTATTTT; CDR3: CASSPQTGDTDTQYF
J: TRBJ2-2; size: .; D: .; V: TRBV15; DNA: TGTGCCAGTAGCAGACAGGGAGGATCCGGGGAGCTGTTTTTT; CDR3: CASSRQGGSGELFF
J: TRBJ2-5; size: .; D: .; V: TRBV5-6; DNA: TGTGCCAGCAGCTTGGGTTTCCGGGTAGGGACCCAGTACTTC; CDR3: CASSLGFRVGTQYF
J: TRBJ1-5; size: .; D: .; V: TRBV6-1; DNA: TGTGCCAGCAGTGAAGCCCCAGGGGATGGCAATCAGCCCCAGCATTTT; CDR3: CASSEAPGDGNQPQHF
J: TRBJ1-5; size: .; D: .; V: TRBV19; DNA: TGTGCCAGTAATTGGGGCGGTAATCAGCCCCAGCATTTT; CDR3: CASNWGGNQPQHF
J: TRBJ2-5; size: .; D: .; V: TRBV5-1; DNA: TGCGCCAGCAGCCCGGGGAGGGGGGCAGGAGAGACCCAGTACTTC; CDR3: CASSPGRGAGETQYF
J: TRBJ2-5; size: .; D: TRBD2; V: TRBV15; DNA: TGTGCCACCAGCAGAGCCTTAGGACTAGCGGGAGGGGAGACCCAGTACTTC; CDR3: CATSRALGLAGGETQYF
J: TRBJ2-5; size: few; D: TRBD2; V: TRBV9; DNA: TGTGCCAGCAGCGTAAGCGGGGGCCCCTCCGCGACCCAGTACTTC; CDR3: CASSVSGGPSATQYF
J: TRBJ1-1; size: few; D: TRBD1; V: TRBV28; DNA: TGTGCCAGCAGTTTATTCGGACAGGCTGAAGCTTTCTTT; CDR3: CASSLFGQAEAFF
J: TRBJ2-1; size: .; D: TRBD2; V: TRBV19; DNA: TGTGCCAGTAGTACTGGGACTAGCGGAGCCTACAATGAGCAGTTCTTC; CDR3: CASSTGTSGAYNEQFF
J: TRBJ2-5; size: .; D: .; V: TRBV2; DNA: TGTGCCAGCCGGGGGAGGAGGGCGCAAGAGACCCAGTACTTC; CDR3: CASRGRRAQETQYF
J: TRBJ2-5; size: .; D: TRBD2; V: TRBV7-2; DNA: TGTGCCAGCAGCTTACGCGGGGGGGAGACCCAGTACTTC; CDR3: CASSLRGGETQYF
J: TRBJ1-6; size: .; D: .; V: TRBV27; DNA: TGTGCCAGCAGTTTAGGGGCAGGGGCTCCAAATTCACCCCTCCACTTT; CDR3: CASSLGAGAPNSPLHF
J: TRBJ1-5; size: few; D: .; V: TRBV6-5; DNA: TGTGCCAGCAGCGGACGGACAGGCAATCAGCCCCAGCATTTT; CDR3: CASSGRTGNQPQHF
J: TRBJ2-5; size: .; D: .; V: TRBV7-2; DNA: TGTGCCAGCAGCGTGGACAGGCGGGGGACCCAGTACTTC; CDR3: CASSVDRRGTQYF
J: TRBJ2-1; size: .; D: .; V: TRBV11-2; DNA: TGTGCCAGCAGCAGGAGGGGGGACAGTTCCAATGAGCAGTTCTTC; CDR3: CASSRRGDSSNEQFF
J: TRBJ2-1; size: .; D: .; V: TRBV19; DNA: TGTGCCAGTAGAACGGGGTTCTACAATGAGCAGTTCTTC; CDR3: CASRTGFYNEQFF
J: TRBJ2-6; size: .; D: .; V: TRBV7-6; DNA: TGTGCCAGCAGCCCTAGGGACGGGGGCTCTGGGGCCAACGTCCTGACTTTC; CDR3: CASSPRDGGSGANVLTF
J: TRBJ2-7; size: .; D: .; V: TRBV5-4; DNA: TGTGCCAGCAGCTTGGATCCGGAGGACGAGCAGTACTTC; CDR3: CASSLDPEDEQYF
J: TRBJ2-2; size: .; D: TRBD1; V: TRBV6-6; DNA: TGTGCCAGCGGGGACAGAGATCCCACCGGGGAGCTGTTTTTT; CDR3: CASGDRDPTGELFF
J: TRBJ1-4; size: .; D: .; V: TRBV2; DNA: TGTGCCAGCAGGGAGAGACAGCTCCTTTTTGCAACTAATGAAAAACTGTTTTTT; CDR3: CASRERQLLFATNEKLFF
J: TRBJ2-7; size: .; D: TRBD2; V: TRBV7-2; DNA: TGTGCCAGCAGCTTCCTAGCGGGGGGTGCCTACGAGCAGTACTTC; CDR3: CASSFLAGGAYEQYF
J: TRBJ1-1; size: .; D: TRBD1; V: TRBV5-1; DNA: TGCGCCAGCGGTCGTACAGGGGGAGTGAACACTGAAGCTTTCTTT; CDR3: CASGRTGGVNTEAFF